The 26 T cell receptor beta chains presented below share a single source sample, sequenced in a study of cytomegalovirus exposure and HLA in healthy donors. Sequencing used immunoSEQ multiplex PCR; TCRdb keeps in-frame clones, though not all of them. The table includes 120,000 or so clones, around 85% detected once. The specimen was PBMCs. These receptors came from a woman aged 25 to 39 in good health and CMV-seronegative.

The chain has TRBV9 and TRBJ2-7, with D perhaps matching TRBD2 (6 bases). The V end lost 4 bases, the J end lost 2 bases, and 13 bases lay between the germline ends. This CDR3 is 14 amino acids long. Germline values: CDR1 SGDLS, CDR2 YYNGEE. CDR3: CASSSGGEPYEQYF. The CDR3 DNA reads as TGTGCCAGCAGCTCCGGGGGAGAACCCTACGAGCAGTACTTC.

The chain has TRBV10-3 and TRBJ1-2; 7 bases map to TRBD1. Trimming took 6 bases from V and 1 from J; bases not matched to a gene: 5. CDR3 length: 14 amino acids. Germline CDR1 ENHRY, CDR2 SYGVKD. CDR3 protein: CAISQTGNNYGYTF. CDR3 DNA: TGTGCCATCAGCCAGACAGGGAATAACTATGGCTACACCTTC.

The rearrangement joins TRBV15 to TRBJ1-2, with D hard to call. Germline loops: CDR1 LNHNV, CDR2 YYDKDF (reference sequence). This CDR3 is built from 16 residues. V was cut by 3 bases and J by 0 bases, with 14 bases left in between. The CDR3 DNA follows: TGTGCCACCAGCAGTCCCGGCGAGGGTACTAACTATGGCTACACCTTC. Its protein product is CATSSPGEGTNYGYTF.

The DNA of the CDR3 is TGTGCCACCAGCAGAGGAAAGGACAGCTCCTACGAGCAGTACTTC. Its translation is CATSRGKDSSYEQYF. The chain has TRBV15 and TRBJ2-7, with D perhaps matching TRBD1 (6 bases). Trimming left V 1 base short and J 0 bases short, with 10 bases between. The germline V gene encodes CDR1 LNHNV and CDR2 YYDKDF (reference sequence). The CDR3 covers 15 residues.

This rearrangement joins TRBV5-4 to TRBJ1-2, with no clear D. The CDR3 runs to 13 residues. The V end was cut by 2 bases, the J end by 4 bases, with 9 bases between. From germline, CDR1 is SGHNT and CDR2 YYREEE (reference sequence). In DNA form, the CDR3 reads TGTGCCAGCAGCTTCTTGGCCATCTATGGCTACACCTTC. As protein: CASSFLAIYGYTF.

The chain has TRBV27 and TRBJ1-6; 9 nucleotides align to TRBD1. Germline loops: CDR1 MNHEY, CDR2 SMNVEV (reference sequence). The CDR3 spans 17 residues. V lost 3 bases to trimming and J lost 11 bases; unmatched junction nucleotides: 14. In DNA, the CDR3 is TGTGCCAGCAGTTTCAGAAACTTCGGACAGGGGCGGCCACCCCTCCACTTT. Translation gives CASSFRNFGQGRPPLHF.

The chain joins TRBV5-1 to TRBJ1-5; D gene unclear. From germline, CDR1 is SGHRS and CDR2 YFSETQ. Deletions cut 0 bases from V and 0 bases from J, with 7 bases between. The CDR3 has 15 amino acids. The CDR3 here is CASSLAGVSNQPQHF. The CDR3 DNA follows: TGCGCCAGCAGCTTGGCCGGTGTTAGCAATCAGCCCCAGCATTTT.

This clone has a single count. The V call is TRBV9, the J call TRBJ2-7, with 10 bases matching TRBD2. CDR1 SGDLS and CDR2 YYNGEE come from the germline V gene. Trimming at V came to 0 bases and at J to 5 bases, leaving 8 bases not matched to a gene. The CDR3 contains 16 residues. In DNA form, the CDR3 reads TGTGCCAGCAGCGTAGGTCCTAGCGGGGGTTTGAACGAGCAGTACTTC. Translated, it gives CASSVGPSGGLNEQYF.

CDR3 DNA: TGTGCCAGCTCACCACGCCTAGCGGGCCAAGAGACCCAGTACTTC. Protein product: CASSPRLAGQETQYF. The V call is TRBV18, the J call TRBJ2-5; 8 bases agree with TRBD2. This CDR3 is built from 15 residues. Trimming cost V 1 base and J 1 base; bases outside gene matches: 2. Looked up from germline, CDR1 is KGHSH and CDR2 is LQKENI.

In its sample, this clone was seen once. CDR3 region: CASSSRTGGEQFF. DNA of the CDR3: TGTGCCAGCAGTTCTAGGACAGGTGGTGAGCAGTTCTTC. The V call is TRBV27, the J call TRBJ2-1, with 7 bases aligning to TRBD1. After removal of 4 bases from V and 9 bases from J, the junction contained 6 bases not matched to a gene. This CDR3 region has 13 residues. Germline CDR1 is MNHEY and CDR2 is SMNVEV (reference sequence).

This clone was seen only once. The chain couples TRBV5-4 to TRBJ1-4; perhaps TRBD1 as D (6 bases). Germline V lookup: CDR1 SGHNT, CDR2 YYREEE (reference sequence). Trimming took off 4 bases at V and 7 bases at J, with 14 bases between the two ends. This CDR3 comprises 14 residues. The CDR3: CASSQGILGEKLFF. The DNA of the CDR3 is TGTGCCAGCAGCCAGGGGATATTGGGTGAAAAACTGTTTTTT.

V usage is TRBV19 and J usage is TRBJ1-1; perhaps TRBD1 as D (6 bases). The germline V gene has CDR1 LNHDA and CDR2 SQIVND (reference sequence). The CDR3 runs to 17 residues. V lost 1 base, J lost 1 base, and 16 bases lay in between. CDR3 sequence reads: CASSIVGPGRGNTEAFF. CDR3 sequence (DNA): TGTGCCAGTAGTATAGTGGGCCCAGGCAGGGGGAACACTGAAGCTTTCTTT.

This chain joins TRBV11-3 and TRBJ1-6; 7 bases match TRBD1. Per the germline V gene, CDR1 is SGHNT and CDR2 is YENEEA. The CDR3 contains 16 residues. V lost 1 base to trimming and J lost 13 bases; unmatched junction nucleotides: 13. The CDR3 DNA is TGTGCCAGCAGCTTAGGAACAGGGGTCTTGGGGGGTCCCCTCCACTTT. It is translated as CASSLGTGVLGGPLHF. Based on the CDR3 plus reference TRBV11-3 and TRBJ1-6, the full variable domain is EAGVVQSPRYKIIEKKQPVAFWCNPISGHNTLYWYLQNLGQGPELLIRYENEEAVDDSQLPKDRFSAERLKGVDSTLKIQPAELGDSAVYLCASSLGTGVLGGPLHFGNGTRLTVT.

This chain links TRBV5-6 with TRBJ1-4, with TRBD1 identical over 10 bases. V trimming: 3 bases; J trimming: 6 bases; junction bases outside the gene matches: 8. Germline CDR1 reads SGHDT; CDR2 reads YYEEEE. CDR3 length: 16 residues. The CDR3 bases are TGTGCCAGCAGCTCGACAGGGGGCAGCGGCGATGAAAAACTGTTTTTT. Its translation: CASSSTGGSGDEKLFF.

The genes are TRBV5-1 and TRBJ1-1, with no clear D. Looked up from germline, CDR1 is SGHRS and CDR2 is YFSETQ. The CDR3 has 13 amino acids. Trimming shortened V by 1 base and J by 3 bases, and 7 bases separated the two germline ends. CDR3 protein: CASSLLSDTEAFF. Written as DNA, the CDR3 is TGCGCCAGCAGCTTGTTATCAGACACTGAAGCTTTCTTT.

The V and J genes are TRBV5-1 and TRBJ1-2, with 8 nucleotides matching TRBD1. V shed 1 base, J shed 4 bases, and the junction held 9 bases outside the gene matches. This CDR3 has 16 amino acids. The V gene's germline CDR1 is SGHRS and CDR2 YFSETQ. DNA of the CDR3: TGCGCCAGCAGCTTGAATATAGACAGGGGAGGCTATGGCTACACCTTC. It specifies CASSLNIDRGGYGYTF.

This clone was seen only once. The V call is TRBV19, the J call TRBJ1-1, with 7 bases aligning to TRBD1. This CDR3 has 14 residues. With V trimmed by 2 bases and J by 3 bases, 3 bases remained unmatched. The germline gives CDR1 LNHDA, CDR2 SQIVND (reference sequence). The CDR3 DNA reads TGTGCCAGTAGTATAAGCCAGGGGGACACTGAAGCTTTCTTT. This codes for CASSISQGDTEAFF.

The count of this clone is one. The V call is TRBV7-9, the J call TRBJ1-2, with D perhaps matching TRBD1 (5 bases). V dropped 4 bases and J dropped 0 bases, with 21 bases sitting between them. Per the germline V gene, CDR1 is SEHNR and CDR2 is FQNEAQ (reference sequence). CDR3 size: 18 residues. CDR3 region: CASSWRREGTTANYGYTF. The CDR3 DNA reads TGTGCCAGCAGCTGGCGGCGGGAGGGGACGACCGCTAACTATGGCTACACCTTC.

In its sample, this clone was seen a few times. The chain has TRBV6-6 and TRBJ2-7, with D possibly TRBD1 on 5 matching bases. V lost 6 bases to trimming and J lost 5 bases, with 17 bases between them. The length of the CDR3 is 14 residues. Germline CDR1 MNHNY, CDR2 SVGAGI (reference sequence). CDR3 sequence reads: CASSLGDTLHEQYF. The CDR3 bases are TGTGCCAGCAGCCTAGGGGATACCCTCCACGAGCAGTACTTC.

V and J are TRBV12-5 and TRBJ1-1; 7 bases align to TRBD1. With V trimmed by 2 bases and J by 1 base, 4 bases remained unmatched. Germline CDR1 LGHNT, CDR2 FRNRAP. The CDR3 consists of 15 residues. The CDR3 reads CASGLRAGGNTEAFF. CDR3 bases: TGTGCTAGTGGTTTGCGGGCAGGGGGGAACACTGAAGCTTTCTTT.

The V and J genes are TRBV6-5 and TRBJ1-2, with a tentative D call TRBD1 (5 bases). Trimming shortened V by 6 bases and J by 5 bases, and 10 bases separated the two germline ends. Germline V gives CDR1 MNHEY, CDR2 SVGAGI. The CDR3 totals 12 residues. For the CDR3, the DNA is TGTGCCAGCAGCTCTGGGGGGTATGGCTACACCTTC. It specifies CASSSGGYGYTF.

DNA for the CDR3: TGTGCCATCAGCTCCGGGACAGCATATTACTCTGGAAACACCATATATTTT. It codes for CAISSGTAYYSGNTIYF. The gene calls are TRBV10-3 and TRBJ1-3; 7 positions agree with TRBD1. From germline, CDR1 is ENHRY and CDR2 SYGVKD. The CDR3 is 17 residues long. Unmatched junction bases numbered 11, after V lost 6 bases and J lost 0 bases.

The V gene is TRBV6-1, the J gene TRBJ2-7, with 7 bases aligning to TRBD1. Germline loops: CDR1 MNHNS, CDR2 SASEGT. CDR3 length: 15 amino acids. With 7 bases clipped from V and 0 bases from J, the junction kept 9 bases outside the gene matches. The CDR3 region has the DNA TGTGCCAGCATTATGGACAGGCTTAGCTCCTACGAGCAGTACTTC. Its protein is CASIMDRLSSYEQYF.

This clone has a handful of counts. This chain links TRBV30 with TRBJ2-2, with D possibly being TRBD1 (5 bases). Per germline, CDR1 GTSNPN and CDR2 SVGIG (reference sequence). V dropped 0 bases and J dropped 2 bases, with 10 bases sitting between them. The CDR3 is made up of 15 amino acids. CDR3 coding DNA: TGTGCCTGGAGTGTATTAGGGGTAAACACCGGGGAGCTGTTTTTT. Protein product: CAWSVLGVNTGELFF.

This clone was detected a few times. V gene TRBV11-3 combines with J gene TRBJ1-6; D gene ambiguous. The CDR3 loop spans 14 amino acids. Germline V gene sequence: CDR1 SGHNT, CDR2 YENEEA. V was trimmed by 2 bases and J by 10 bases, leaving 12 bases between them. The CDR3 DNA sequence: TGTGCCAGCAGCTTAAACAGAGCCGGCTCACCCCTCCACTTT. Its protein product is CASSLNRAGSPLHF. The full variable domain, rest sourced from reference TRBV11-3 and TRBJ1-6, is EAGVVQSPRYKIIEKKQPVAFWCNPISGHNTLYWYLQNLGQGPELLIRYENEEAVDDSQLPKDRFSAERLKGVDSTLKIQPAELGDSAVYLCASSLNRAGSPLHFGNGTRLTVT.

V gene TRBV4-2 combines with J gene TRBJ2-3; 8 bases are shared with TRBD2. The CDR3 extends over 17 amino acids. Germline-derived CDR1 and CDR2 are LGHNA and YNFKEQ. V was pared by 1 base and J by 4 bases, with 10 bases of the junction left unmatched. The CDR3 region is CASSQGYGGDGADTQYF. In nucleotides, the CDR3 is TGTGCCAGCAGCCAAGGGTACGGGGGGGACGGCGCAGATACGCAGTATTTT.